This T cell receptor beta chain was profiled in a study of cytomegalovirus exposure and HLA in healthy donors. Germline V gene lookup returns CDR1 SGHKS and CDR2 YYEKEE (reference sequence). The CDR3 runs 14 residues. Trimming stripped 2 bases from V and 3 bases from J, with 8 bases between. The primer mix had 60 Vbeta and 13 Jbeta primers. The assay was immunoSEQ multiplex PCR, and TCRdb's table has in-frame clones only and misses some. The sample holds approximately 120,000 clones, about two thirds seen once. The material sequenced was PBMCs. This chain links TRBV5-5 with TRBJ1-4; no reliable D call. This clonotype originated in a woman aged 65 to 85 in good health and CMV-seropositive. The CDR3, as DNA: TGTGCCAGCAGCTTCCGGGGTGCTAATGAAAAACTGTTTTTT. It encodes CASSFRGANEKLFF. Using reference TRBV5-5 and TRBJ1-4 for the parts outside the CDR3, the full variable domain is DAGVTQSPTHLIKTRGQQVTLRCSPISGHKSVSWYQQVLGQGPQFIFQYYEKEERGRGNFPDRFSARQFPNYSSELNVNALLLGDSALYLCASSFRGANEKLFFGSGTQLSVL.